This is a list of T cell receptor beta chains from one sample in a study of shared clonotypes between healthy human individuals. Produced via immunoSEQ multiplex PCR; TCRdb's table is partial and in-frame only. The data hold about 980,000 clones, with 60% to 85% observed a single time. The sample consisted of memory CD4+ T cells sorted from blood. The receptors derive from a man younger than 35 in good health. Both conserved end residues are part of each CDR3. The D gene is left open where the match is weak. For some rows the clone size is stated as once, few or many, or as a class when expanded; others skip it.

J gene | V gene | clone size | D gene | CDR3 protein | CDR3 DNA
TRBJ1-3 | TRBV5-8 | once | . | CASSLAATAGNTIYF | TGTGCCAGCAGCTTGGCCGCGACAGCTGGAAACACCATATATTTT
TRBJ2-7 | TRBV29-1 | . | TRBD1 | CSVQTGAPYEQYF | TGCAGCGTCCAGACAGGGGCCCCCTACGAGCAGTACTTC
TRBJ1-1 | TRBV9 | . | . | CASSSRAELNTEAFF | TGTGCCAGCAGCTCCCGCGCGGAGCTGAACACTGAAGCTTTCTTT
TRBJ2-5 | TRBV7-9 | once | . | CASSWGQGGGETQYF | TGTGCCAGCAGCTGGGGCCAAGGGGGAGGAGAGACCCAGTACTTC
TRBJ2-2 | TRBV28 | once | . | CASEVAPNTGELFF | TGTGCCAGCGAAGTAGCGCCTAACACCGGGGAGCTGTTTTTT
TRBJ2-7 | TRBV10-3 | once | . | CAISEGYEQYF | TGTGCCATCAGTGAAGGATACGAGCAGTACTTC
TRBJ2-3 | TRBV28 | . | . | CASSPVQRSDTQYF | TGTGCCAGCAGCCCTGTTCAGAGATCAGATACGCAGTATTTT
TRBJ1-6 | TRBV6-5 | few | TRBD1 | CASSSLDRGRGSPLHF | TGTGCCAGCAGTTCCCTCGACAGGGGACGAGGATCACCCCTCCACTTT
TRBJ1-6 | TRBV6-1 | . | . | CASSEAGGSLHF | TGTGCCAGCAGTGAAGCCGGGGGTAGTCTCCACTTT
TRBJ1-3 | TRBV11-2 | once | . | CASSPPRRGNTIYF | TGTGCCAGCAGCCCGCCCAGGAGAGGGAACACCATATATTTT
TRBJ2-3 | TRBV5-4 | . | TRBD1 | CASSLGQGSAYTQYF | TGTGCCAGCAGCCTGGGACAGGGGAGTGCGTATACGCAGTATTTT
TRBJ1-2 | TRBV4-1 | once | TRBD1 | CASSPPDREGYGYTF | TGCGCCAGCAGTCCGCCGGACAGGGAGGGCTATGGCTACACCTTC
TRBJ1-1 | TRBV18 | once | . | CASSPVGTANTEAFF | TGTGCCAGCTCACCGGTTGGAACGGCGAACACTGAAGCTTTCTTT
TRBJ1-3 | TRBV28 | . | . | CASSSRQVGNTIYF | TGTGCCAGCAGTTCTAGACAGGTTGGAAACACCATATATTTT
TRBJ2-1 | TRBV11-2 | . | TRBD2 | CASSFLAGNYNEQFF | TGTGCCAGCAGCTTCTTAGCGGGGAACTACAATGAGCAGTTCTTC
TRBJ1-1 | TRBV5-1 | . | . | CASSGEWGQNTEAFF | TGCGCCAGCAGCGGGGAGTGGGGGCAGAACACTGAAGCTTTCTTT
TRBJ1-4 | TRBV18 | . | TRBD1 | CASSRNRGRQEKLFF | TGTGCCAGCTCACGAAACAGGGGGCGACAAGAAAAACTGTTTTTT
TRBJ2-1 | TRBV7-8 | . | TRBD2 | CASSPRTSGVYNEQFF | TGTGCCAGCAGCCCGCGGACTAGCGGGGTCTACAATGAGCAGTTCTTC
TRBJ1-3 | TRBV7-2 | . | . | CASSSSMGNTIYF | TGTGCCAGCAGCTCCTCTATGGGAAACACCATATATTTT